This TCR beta chain was found in a study of identical twins. TCRdb reprocessed the 5' RACE reads with MiXCR, giving one entry per CDR3 protein. The sample gives some 1,600,000 distinct CDR3 sequences, around 29% of which show up once; 0.25% to 0.3% is in the top ten. This clonotype was detected once. The antigen is unknown. Overall study findings and caveats: Abundant beta clonotypes from cord blood had fewer insertions, unlike memory repertoires, which showed none. Twins showed weaker excess sharing in their beta out-of-frame sequences. Because invariant MAIT and iNKT cells could be present, zero-insertion analyses could be partly confounded.

Germline V gene sequence: CDR1 SNHLY, CDR2 FYNNEI. With 5 bases clipped from V and 7 bases from J, the junction kept 8 bases outside the gene matches. The CDR3 extends over 13 amino acids. The sample was cord blood. This clonotype was obtained from a newborn girl in good health. V usage is TRBV2 and J usage is TRBJ2-7; 7 bases fit TRBD2. The CDR3 sequence: CASSPSGNNEQYF. CDR3 in DNA: TGTGCCAGCAGTCCTAGCGGTAACAATGAGCAGTACTTC.